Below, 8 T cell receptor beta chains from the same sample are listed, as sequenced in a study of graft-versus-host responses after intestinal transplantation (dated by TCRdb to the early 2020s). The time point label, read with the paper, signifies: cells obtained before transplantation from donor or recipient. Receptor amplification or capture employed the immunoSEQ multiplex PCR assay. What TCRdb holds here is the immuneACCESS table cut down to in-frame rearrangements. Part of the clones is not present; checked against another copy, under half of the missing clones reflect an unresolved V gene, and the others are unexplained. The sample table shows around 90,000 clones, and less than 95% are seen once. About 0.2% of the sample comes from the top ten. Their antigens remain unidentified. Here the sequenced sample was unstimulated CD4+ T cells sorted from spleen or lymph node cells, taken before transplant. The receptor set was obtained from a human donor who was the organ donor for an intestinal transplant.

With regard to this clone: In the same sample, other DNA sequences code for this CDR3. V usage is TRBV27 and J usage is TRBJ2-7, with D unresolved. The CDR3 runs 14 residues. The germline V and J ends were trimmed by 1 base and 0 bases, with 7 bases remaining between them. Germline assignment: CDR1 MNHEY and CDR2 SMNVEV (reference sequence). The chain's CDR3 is CASSLFINSYEQYF. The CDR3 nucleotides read TGTGCCAGCAGTTTATTTATAAACTCCTACGAGCAGTACTTC.

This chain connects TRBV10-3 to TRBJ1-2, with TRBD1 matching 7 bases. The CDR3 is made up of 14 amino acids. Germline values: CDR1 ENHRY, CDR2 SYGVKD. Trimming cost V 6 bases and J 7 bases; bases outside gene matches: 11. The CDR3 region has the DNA TGTGCCATCAGCGAAACTACAGGGGATCTTGGCTACACCTTC. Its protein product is CAISETTGDLGYTF.

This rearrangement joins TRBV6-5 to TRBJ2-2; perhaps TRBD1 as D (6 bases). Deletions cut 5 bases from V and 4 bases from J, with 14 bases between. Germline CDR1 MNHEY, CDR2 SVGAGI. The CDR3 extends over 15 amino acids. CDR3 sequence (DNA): TGTGCCAGCAGTGTACAGGGAAGTACCACCGGGGAGCTGTTTTTT. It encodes CASSVQGSTTGELFF.

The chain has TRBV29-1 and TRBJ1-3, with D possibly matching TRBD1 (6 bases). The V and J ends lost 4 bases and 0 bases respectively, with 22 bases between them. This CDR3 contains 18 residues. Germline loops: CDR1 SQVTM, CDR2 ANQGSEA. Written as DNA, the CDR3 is TGCAGCGTTGCCCTCTGGGGAGGAACAGGGAGCTCTGGAAACACCATATATTTT. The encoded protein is CSVALWGGTGSSGNTIYF.

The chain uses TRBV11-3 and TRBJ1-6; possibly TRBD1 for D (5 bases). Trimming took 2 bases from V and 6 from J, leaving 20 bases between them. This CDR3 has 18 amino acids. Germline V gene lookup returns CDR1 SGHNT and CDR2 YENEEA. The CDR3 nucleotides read TGTGCCAGCAGCTTAATAGTGTCAGGGCTCGGAGCTAATTCACCCCTCCACTTT. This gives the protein CASSLIVSGLGANSPLHF.

The CDR3 sequence: CASSLGTWDYGYTF. The CDR3, as DNA: TGCGCCAGCAGCCTCGGGACATGGGACTATGGCTACACCTTC. The chain employs TRBV4-1 and TRBJ1-2; maybe TRBD1 (6 bases). The germline gives CDR1 MGHRA, CDR2 YSYEKL. The V and J ends lost 4 bases and 3 bases respectively, with 12 bases between them. The CDR3 has 14 amino acids.

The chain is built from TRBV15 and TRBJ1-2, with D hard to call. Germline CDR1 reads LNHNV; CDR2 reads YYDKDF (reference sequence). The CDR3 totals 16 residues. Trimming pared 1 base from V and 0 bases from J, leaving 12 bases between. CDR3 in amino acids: CATSRAPGKANYGYTF. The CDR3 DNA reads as TGTGCCACCAGCAGAGCACCGGGAAAAGCTAACTATGGCTACACCTTC.

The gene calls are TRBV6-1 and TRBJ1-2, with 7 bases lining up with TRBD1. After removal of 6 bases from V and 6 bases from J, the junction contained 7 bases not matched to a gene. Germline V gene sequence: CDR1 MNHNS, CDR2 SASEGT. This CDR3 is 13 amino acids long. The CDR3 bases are TGTGCCAGCAGGTGGCAGGGGGACCATGGCTACACCTTC. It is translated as CASRWQGDHGYTF.